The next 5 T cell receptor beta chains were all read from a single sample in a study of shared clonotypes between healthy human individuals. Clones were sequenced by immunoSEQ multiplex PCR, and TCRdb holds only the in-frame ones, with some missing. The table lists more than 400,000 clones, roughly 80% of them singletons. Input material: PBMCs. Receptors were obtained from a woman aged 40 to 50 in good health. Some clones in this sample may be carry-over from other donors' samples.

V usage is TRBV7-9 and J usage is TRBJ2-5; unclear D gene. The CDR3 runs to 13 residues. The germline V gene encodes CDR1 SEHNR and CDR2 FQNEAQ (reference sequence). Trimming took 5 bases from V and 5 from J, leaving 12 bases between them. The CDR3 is CASSVDTVETQYF. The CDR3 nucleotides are TGTGCCAGCAGCGTAGACACGGTGGAGACCCAGTACTTC.

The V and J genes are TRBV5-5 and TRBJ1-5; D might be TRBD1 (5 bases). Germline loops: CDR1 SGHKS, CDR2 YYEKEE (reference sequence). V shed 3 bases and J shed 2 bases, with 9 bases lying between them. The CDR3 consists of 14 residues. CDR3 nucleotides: TGTGCCAGCAGCTCATGGGGGGGCAATCAGCCCCAGCATTTT. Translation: CASSSWGGNQPQHF.

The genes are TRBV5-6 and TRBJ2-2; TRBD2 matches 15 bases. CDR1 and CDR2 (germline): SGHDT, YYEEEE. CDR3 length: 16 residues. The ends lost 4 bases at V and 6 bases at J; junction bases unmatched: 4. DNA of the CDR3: TGTGCCAGCAGCCTCGGGACTAGCGGGAGGCCCGGGGAGCTGTTTTTT. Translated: CASSLGTSGRPGELFF.

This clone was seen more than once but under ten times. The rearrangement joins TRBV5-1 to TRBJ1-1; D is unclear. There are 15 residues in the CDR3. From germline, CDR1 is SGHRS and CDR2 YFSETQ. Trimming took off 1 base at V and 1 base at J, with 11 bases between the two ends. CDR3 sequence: CASSLNPWGNTEAFF. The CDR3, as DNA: TGCGCCAGCAGCTTGAATCCTTGGGGGAACACTGAAGCTTTCTTT.

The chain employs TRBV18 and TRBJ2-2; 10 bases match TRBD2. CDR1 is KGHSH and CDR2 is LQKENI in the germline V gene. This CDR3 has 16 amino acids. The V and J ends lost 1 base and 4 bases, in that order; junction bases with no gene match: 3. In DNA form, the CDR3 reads TGTGCCAGCTCACCACTAGCGGGAGGAGCCACCGGGGAGCTGTTTTTT. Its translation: CASSPLAGGATGELFF. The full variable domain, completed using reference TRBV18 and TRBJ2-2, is NAGVMQNPRHLVRRRGQEARLRCSPMKGHSHVYWYRQLPEEGLKFMVYLQKENIIDESGMPKERFSAEFPKEGPSILRIQQVVRGDSAAYFCASSPLAGGATGELFFGEGSRLTVL.